The present TCR beta chain was sequenced within a study of human T cells and chemical hapten exposure. Study-level information: DPC (0.01%) was patch tested on the upper back and read at 6 days.

This CDR3 has 15 residues. J lost 10 bases, V lost 6 bases, and 12 bases had no gene match. This clonotype was seen many times. Antigen specificity is unknown. The library tagged individual cDNA molecules with unique molecular identifiers. Study processing details: TCR counts had a median of around 94,000 per sample and spanned roughly 23,224 to 690,600. TCRdb reanalysed the RACE reads using MiXCR and keeps one entry per CDR3 protein. These V and J calls rely on TCRdb rather than the paper's analysis. The sample yields roughly 120,000 distinct CDR3 sequences, about a tenth seen once. Whole-study results and caveats: Compared to controls, expanded TCRs made significantly more large clusters of similar CDR3s.

Time point specified: patch test 2, 6 weeks after DPC sensitization. This sample's treatment: therapeutic diphenylcyclopropenone sensitization with weekly scalp DPC. The TCR was taken from a woman aged 40 to 50 with alopecia areata. Some clones in this sample may be carry-over from other donors' samples. This material consisted of whole blood, taken in connection with sensitization to the hapten diphenylcyclopropenone (DPC). The genes are TRBV12-3 or TRBV12-4 and TRBJ1-6, with 7 bases matching TRBD1. CDR3 bases: TGTGCCAGCAGACGCCGACAGGGCGGAGGATCACCCCTCCACTTT. Amino acid sequence: CASRRRQGGGSPLHF.